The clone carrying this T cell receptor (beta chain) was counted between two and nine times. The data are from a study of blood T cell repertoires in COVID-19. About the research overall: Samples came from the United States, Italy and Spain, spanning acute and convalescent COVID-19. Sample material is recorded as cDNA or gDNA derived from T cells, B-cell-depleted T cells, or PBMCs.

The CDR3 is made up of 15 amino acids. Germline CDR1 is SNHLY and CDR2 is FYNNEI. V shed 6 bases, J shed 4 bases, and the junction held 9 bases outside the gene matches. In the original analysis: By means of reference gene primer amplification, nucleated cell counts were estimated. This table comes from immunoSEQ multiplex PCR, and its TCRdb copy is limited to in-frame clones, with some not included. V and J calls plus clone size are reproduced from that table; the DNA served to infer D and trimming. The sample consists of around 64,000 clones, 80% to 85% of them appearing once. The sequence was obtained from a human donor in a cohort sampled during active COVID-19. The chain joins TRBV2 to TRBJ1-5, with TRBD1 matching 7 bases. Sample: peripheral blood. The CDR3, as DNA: TGTGCCAGCAGCCCAGAGGGGGCCGGGAATCAGCCCCAGCATTTT. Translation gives CASSPEGAGNQPQHF.